Listed below are T cell receptor beta chains from one sample, sequenced in a study of cytomegalovirus exposure and HLA in healthy donors. The repertoire was sequenced with immunoSEQ multiplex PCR; TCRdb's copy has only in-frame clones and lacks some. Of 80,000 to 100,000 clones listed, around 68% are singletons. The sample taken for sequencing was PBMCs. The receptors shown here come from a man aged 45-65 years in good health and CMV-seronegative. Both conserved end residues are part of each CDR3. A D gene is named only where the DNA matches it firmly. For some rows the clone size is stated as once, few or many, or as a class when expanded; others skip it.

D	V	size	J	DNA	CDR3
TRBD1	TRBV5-6	.	TRBJ1-2	TGTGCCAGCAGGCGGCAGGGGGCTAACTATGGCTACACCTTC	CASRRQGANYGYTF
.	TRBV7-3	.	TRBJ2-1	TGTGCCAGCAGCTTATCAGGGAGGCTGGATGAGCAGTTCTTC	CASSLSGRLDEQFF
TRBD1	TRBV4-2	few	TRBJ1-1	TGTGCCAGCAGCCGGACGATTCAGGGGGTAGGGGCTGAAGCTTTCTTT	CASSRTIQGVGAEAFF
TRBD1	TRBV7-6	.	TRBJ2-1	TGTGCCAGCAGCCGAGGGACAGGGGGCTACAATGAGCAGTTCTTC	CASSRGTGGYNEQFF
.	TRBV7-9	.	TRBJ2-2	TGTGCCAGCAGCTTAGGTTATAGCCCCGGGGAGCTGTTTTTT	CASSLGYSPGELFF
.	TRBV7-9	.	TRBJ2-2	TGTGCCAGCAGCCCCCCCGGGACCGGGGAGCTGTTTTTT	CASSPPGTGELFF
TRBD2	TRBV9	.	TRBJ2-7	TGTGCCAGCAGCGTGGGACTAAAACCCTACGAGCAGTACTTC	CASSVGLKPYEQYF
.	TRBV18	.	TRBJ2-7	TGTGCCAGCTCACCCTCAGACAGATTCTACGAGCAGTACTTC	CASSPSDRFYEQYF
.	TRBV30	.	TRBJ1-2	TGTGCCTTACAGGGCGGAGACTATGGCTACACCTTC	CALQGGDYGYTF
TRBD2	TRBV9	.	TRBJ2-1	TGTGCCAGCAGCGTGGGGGGGACCACCTACAATGAGCAGTTCTTC	CASSVGGTTYNEQFF
.	TRBV9	.	TRBJ2-1	TGTGCCAGCAGCGTGAACGGTGAAACCTACAATGAGCAGTTCTTC	CASSVNGETYNEQFF
TRBD1	TRBV2	.	TRBJ1-5	TGTGCCAGCAGTAGACAGGGGCTGAATCAGCCCCAGCATTTT	CASSRQGLNQPQHF
.	TRBV6-6	.	TRBJ1-2	TGTGCCAGCGTACGCGGTGCAGGGTACTACACCTTC	CASVRGAGYYTF
.	TRBV5-4	once	TRBJ2-5	TGTGCCAGCAGCGGGGCAGAGACCCAGTACTTC	CASSGAETQYF
.	TRBV5-1	.	TRBJ1-3	TGCGCCAGCACCGAGGGGGGGCTTGGAAACACCATATATTTT	CASTEGGLGNTIYF
.	TRBV7-9	.	TRBJ1-1	TGTGCCAGCAGCTTACCCAGGGAAGGACCTGAAGCTTTCTTT	CASSLPREGPEAFF
TRBD1	TRBV18	few	TRBJ1-1	TGTGCCAGCTCACCAGACAGGGGGCGCACTGAAGCTTTCTTT	CASSPDRGRTEAFF
.	TRBV28	.	TRBJ2-7	TGTGCCAGCAGTTCCCGGGGGGGAGGGGACAGTTACGAGCAGTACTTC	CASSSRGGGDSYEQYF
TRBD1	TRBV7-2	.	TRBJ1-5	TGTGCCAGCAGCCCAGAGGCAGGGGGCCGTCAGCCCCAGCATTTT	CASSPEAGGRQPQHF
.	TRBV7-9	.	TRBJ2-7	TGTGCCAGCAGCCCCCATGGGGCGGCCACCTACGAGCAGTACTTC	CASSPHGAATYEQYF
.	TRBV11-3	.	TRBJ2-3	TGTGCCAGCAGCCACGACAGGCGTCGGAGGACAGATACGCAGTATTTT	CASSHDRRRRTDTQYF
.	TRBV7-9	few	TRBJ1-5	TGTTCCAGCAGCCGCGAGCTCATCGGAGGAGAAAATCAGCCCCAGCATTTT	CSSSRELIGGENQPQHF
.	TRBV6-5	.	TRBJ2-5	TGTGCCAGCAGTTACGCCCCCAGGGGTGAGACCCAGTACTTC	CASSYAPRGETQYF
TRBD1	TRBV19	.	TRBJ2-3	TGTGCCAGTAGTGCCCGGACAGGGGGCCTTGCAGATACGCAGTATTTT	CASSARTGGLADTQYF
TRBD2	TRBV7-9	.	TRBJ2-3	TGTGCCAGCAGCTCTAGCGGGGGGGTAGATACGCAGTATTTT	CASSSSGGVDTQYF
TRBD1	TRBV6-1	.	TRBJ1-2	TGTGCCAGCAGTGGGGGGGACAGATGGTCGAACTATGGCTACACCTTC	CASSGGDRWSNYGYTF